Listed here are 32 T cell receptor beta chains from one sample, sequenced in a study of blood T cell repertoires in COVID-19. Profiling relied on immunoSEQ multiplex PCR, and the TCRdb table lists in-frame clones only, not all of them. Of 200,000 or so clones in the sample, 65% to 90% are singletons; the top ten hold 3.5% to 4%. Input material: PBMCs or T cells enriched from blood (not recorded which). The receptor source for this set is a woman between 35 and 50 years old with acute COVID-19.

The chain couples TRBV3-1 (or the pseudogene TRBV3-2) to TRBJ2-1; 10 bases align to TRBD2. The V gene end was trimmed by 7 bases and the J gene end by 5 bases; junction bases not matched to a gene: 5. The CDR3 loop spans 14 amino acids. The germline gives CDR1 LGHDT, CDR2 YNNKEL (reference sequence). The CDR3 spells CASNPGTSDNEQFF. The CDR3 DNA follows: TGTGCCAGCAACCCCGGGACTAGCGACAATGAGCAGTTCTTC.

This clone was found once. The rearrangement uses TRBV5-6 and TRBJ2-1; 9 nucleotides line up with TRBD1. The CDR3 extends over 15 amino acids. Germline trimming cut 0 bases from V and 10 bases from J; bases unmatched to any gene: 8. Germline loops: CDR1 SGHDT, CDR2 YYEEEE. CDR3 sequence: CASSLAGTGLEEQFF. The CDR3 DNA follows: TGTGCCAGCAGCTTGGCCGGGACAGGGTTGGAGGAGCAGTTCTTC.

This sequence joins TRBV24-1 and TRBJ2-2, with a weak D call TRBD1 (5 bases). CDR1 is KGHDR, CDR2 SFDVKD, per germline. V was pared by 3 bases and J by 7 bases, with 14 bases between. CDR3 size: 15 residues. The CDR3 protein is CATSDPRTPNGELFF. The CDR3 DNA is TGTGCCACCAGTGATCCCCGGACACCCAACGGGGAGCTGTTTTTT.

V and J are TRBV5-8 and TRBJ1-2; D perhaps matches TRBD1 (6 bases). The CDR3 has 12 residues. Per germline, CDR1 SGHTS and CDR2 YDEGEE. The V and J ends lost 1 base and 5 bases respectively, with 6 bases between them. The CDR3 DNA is TGTGCCAGCAGCTTGACAGGGTATGGCTACACCTTC. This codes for CASSLTGYGYTF.

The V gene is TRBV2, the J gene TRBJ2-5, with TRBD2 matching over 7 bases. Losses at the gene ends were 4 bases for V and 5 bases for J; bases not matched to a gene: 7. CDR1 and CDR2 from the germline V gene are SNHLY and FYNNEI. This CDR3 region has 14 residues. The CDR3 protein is CASSGFSGLETQYF. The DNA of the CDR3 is TGTGCCAGCAGTGGGTTTAGCGGGTTGGAGACCCAGTACTTC.

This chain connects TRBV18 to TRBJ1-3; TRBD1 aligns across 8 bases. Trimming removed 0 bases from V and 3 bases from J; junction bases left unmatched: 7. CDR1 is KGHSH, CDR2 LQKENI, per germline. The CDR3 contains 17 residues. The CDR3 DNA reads TGTGCCAGCTCACCACCCCGACAGGGGACGGGTGGAAACACCATATATTTT. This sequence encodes CASSPPRQGTGGNTIYF.

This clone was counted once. This CDR3 is CASSYGTGGMNTEAFF. The CDR3 DNA reads TGTGCCAGCAGTTACGGGACAGGGGGAATGAACACTGAAGCTTTCTTT. V gene TRBV6-5 combines with J gene TRBJ1-1; 11 positions match TRBD1. CDR1 MNHEY and CDR2 SVGAGI come from the germline V gene. V dropped 2 bases and J dropped 0; count of bases not matched to a gene: 2. The CDR3 is 16 amino acids.

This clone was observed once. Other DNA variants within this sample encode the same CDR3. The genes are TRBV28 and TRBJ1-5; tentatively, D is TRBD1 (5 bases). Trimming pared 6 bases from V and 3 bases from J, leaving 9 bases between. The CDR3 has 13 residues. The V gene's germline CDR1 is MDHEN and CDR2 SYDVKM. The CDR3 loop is CASSRDSNQPQHF. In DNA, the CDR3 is TGTGCCAGCAGCCGGGACTCCAATCAGCCCCAGCATTTT. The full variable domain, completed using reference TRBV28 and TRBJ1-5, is DVKVTQSSRYLVKRTGEKVFLECVQDMDHENMFWYRQDPGLGLRLIYFSYDVKMKEKGDIPEGYSVSREKKERFSLILESASTNQTSMYLCASSRDSNQPQHFGDGTRLSIL.

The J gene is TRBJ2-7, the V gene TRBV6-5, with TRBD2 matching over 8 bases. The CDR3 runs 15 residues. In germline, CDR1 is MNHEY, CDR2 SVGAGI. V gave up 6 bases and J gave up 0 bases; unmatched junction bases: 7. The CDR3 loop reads CASSPGGRASYEQYF. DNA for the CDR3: TGTGCCAGCAGCCCGGGGGGGAGGGCCTCCTACGAGCAGTACTTC.

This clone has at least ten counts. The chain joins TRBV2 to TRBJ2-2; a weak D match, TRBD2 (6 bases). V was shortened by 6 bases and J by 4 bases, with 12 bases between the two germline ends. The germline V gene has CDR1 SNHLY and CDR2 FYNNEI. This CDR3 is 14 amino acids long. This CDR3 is CASSALTSTGELFF. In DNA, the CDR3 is TGTGCCAGCAGCGCCCTGACTAGCACCGGGGAGCTGTTTTTT.

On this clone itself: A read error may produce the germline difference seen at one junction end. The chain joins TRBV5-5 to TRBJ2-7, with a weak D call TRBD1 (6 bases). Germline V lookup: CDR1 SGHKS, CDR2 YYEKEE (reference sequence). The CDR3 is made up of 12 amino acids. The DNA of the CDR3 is TGTGCTAGCAGCGCGGACAGCTACGAGCAGTACTTC. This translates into CASSADSYEQYF.

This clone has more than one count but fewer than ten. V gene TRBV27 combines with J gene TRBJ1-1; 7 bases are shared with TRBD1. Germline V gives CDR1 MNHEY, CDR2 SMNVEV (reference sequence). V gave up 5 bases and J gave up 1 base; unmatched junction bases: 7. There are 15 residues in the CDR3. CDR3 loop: CASSGGDSRNTEAFF. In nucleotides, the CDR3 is TGTGCCAGCAGTGGCGGGGACAGTAGGAACACTGAAGCTTTCTTT.

This CDR3 is CASSLAPISDRHTGELFF. CDR3 DNA: TGTGCCAGCAGCTTAGCCCCCATCTCGGACAGGCACACCGGGGAGCTGTTTTTT. The chain uses TRBV11-3 and TRBJ2-2, with 7 bases that match TRBD1. The ends lost 1 base at V and 3 bases at J; junction bases unmatched: 11. The V gene's germline CDR1 is SGHNT and CDR2 YENEEA. The CDR3 totals 18 residues.

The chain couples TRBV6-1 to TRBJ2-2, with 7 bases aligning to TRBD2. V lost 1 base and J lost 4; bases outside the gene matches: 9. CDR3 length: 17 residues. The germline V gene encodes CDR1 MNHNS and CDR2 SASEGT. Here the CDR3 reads CASSEVVAGVSTGELFF. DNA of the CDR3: TGTGCCAGCAGTGAAGTAGTGGCGGGAGTATCCACCGGGGAGCTGTTTTTT.

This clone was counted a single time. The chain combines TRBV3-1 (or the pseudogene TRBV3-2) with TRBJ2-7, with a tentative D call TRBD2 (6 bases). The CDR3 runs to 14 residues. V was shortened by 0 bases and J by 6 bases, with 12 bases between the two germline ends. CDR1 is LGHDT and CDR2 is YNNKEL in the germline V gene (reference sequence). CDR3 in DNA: TGTGCCAGCAGCCAAGAGGGACTCCCAAGCGAGCAGTACTTC. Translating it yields CASSQEGLPSEQYF.

CDR3: CASSVYQGNPNQPQHF. The CDR3 DNA reads as TGTGCCAGTAGTGTATATCAGGGAAATCCCAATCAGCCCCAGCATTTT. The genes are TRBV19 and TRBJ1-5; possibly TRBD1 for D (5 bases). Germline V gives CDR1 LNHDA, CDR2 SQIVND (reference sequence). The length of the CDR3 is 16 residues. Trimming cost V 5 bases and J 3 bases, with 17 bases left between them.

The CDR3 region is CASSFYRSLTDTQYF. Here the CDR3 DNA reads TGCGCCAGCAGCTTTTACCGGTCCCTCACAGATACGCAGTATTTT. The chain joins TRBV5-1 to TRBJ2-3; D is undetermined. Germline V lookup: CDR1 SGHRS, CDR2 YFSETQ. V was pared by 2 bases and J by 2 bases, with 12 bases between. CDR3 length: 15 amino acids.

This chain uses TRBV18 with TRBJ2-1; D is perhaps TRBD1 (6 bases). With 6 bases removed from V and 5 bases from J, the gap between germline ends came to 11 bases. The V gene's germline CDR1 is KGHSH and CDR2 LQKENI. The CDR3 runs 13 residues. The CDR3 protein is CASSHDRHNEQFF. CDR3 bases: TGTGCCAGCTCTCACGACAGGCACAATGAGCAGTTCTTC.

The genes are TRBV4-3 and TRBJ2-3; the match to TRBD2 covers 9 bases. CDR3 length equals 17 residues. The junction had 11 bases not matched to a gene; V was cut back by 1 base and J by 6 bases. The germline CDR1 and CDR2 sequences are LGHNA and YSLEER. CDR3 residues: CASSQVFAGGPEDTQYF. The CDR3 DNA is TGCGCCAGCAGCCAAGTGTTCGCGGGAGGGCCAGAGGATACGCAGTATTTT.

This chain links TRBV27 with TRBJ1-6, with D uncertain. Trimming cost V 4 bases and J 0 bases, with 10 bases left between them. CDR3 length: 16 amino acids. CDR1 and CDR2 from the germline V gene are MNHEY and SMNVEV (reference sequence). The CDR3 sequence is CASSYSGYSYNSPLHF. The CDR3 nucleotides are TGTGCCAGCAGTTATTCAGGTTACTCCTATAATTCACCCCTCCACTTT.

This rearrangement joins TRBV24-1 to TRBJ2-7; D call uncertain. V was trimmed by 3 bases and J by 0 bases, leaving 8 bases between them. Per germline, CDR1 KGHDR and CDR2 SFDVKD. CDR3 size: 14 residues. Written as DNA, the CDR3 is TGTGCCACCAGTGATCCTAGTAGCTCCTACGAGCAGTACTTC. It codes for CATSDPSSSYEQYF.

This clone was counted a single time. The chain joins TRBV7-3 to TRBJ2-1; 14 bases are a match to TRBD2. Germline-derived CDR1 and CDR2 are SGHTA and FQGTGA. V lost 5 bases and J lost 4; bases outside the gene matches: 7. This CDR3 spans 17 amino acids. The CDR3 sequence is CASSPLGLAGGYNEQFF. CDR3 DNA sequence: TGTGCCAGCAGCCCCCTCGGACTAGCGGGAGGTTACAATGAGCAGTTCTTC. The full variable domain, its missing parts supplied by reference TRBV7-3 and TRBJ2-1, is GAGVSQTPSNKVTEKGKYVELRCDPISGHTALYWYRQSLGQGPEFLIYFQGTGAADDSGLPNDRFFAVRPEGSVSTLKIQRTERGDSAVYLCASSPLGLAGGYNEQFFGPGTRLTVL.

Written as DNA, the CDR3 is TGTGCCAGCAGCTTTTCGAGTCAAGAGACCCAGTACTTC. This encodes CASSFSSQETQYF. The gene calls are TRBV7-8 and TRBJ2-5; D remains unclear. The V end lost 3 bases, the J end lost 2 bases, and 7 bases lay between the germline ends. Germline V CDR1 and CDR2: SGHVS, FQNEAQ. The CDR3 covers 13 residues.

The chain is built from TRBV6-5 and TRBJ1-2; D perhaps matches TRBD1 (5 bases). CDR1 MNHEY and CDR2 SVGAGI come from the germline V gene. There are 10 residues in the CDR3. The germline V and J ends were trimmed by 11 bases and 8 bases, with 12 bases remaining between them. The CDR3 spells CALAGRGYTF. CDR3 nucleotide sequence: TGTGCCCTCGCGGGGCGCGGCTACACCTTC.

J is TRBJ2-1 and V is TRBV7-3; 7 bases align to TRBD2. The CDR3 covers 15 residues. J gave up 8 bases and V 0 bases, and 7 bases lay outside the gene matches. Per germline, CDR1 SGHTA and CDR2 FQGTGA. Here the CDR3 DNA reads TGTGCCAGCAGCTTAACGGGCGGGAGAGGGGATGAGCAGTTCTTC. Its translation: CASSLTGGRGDEQFF.

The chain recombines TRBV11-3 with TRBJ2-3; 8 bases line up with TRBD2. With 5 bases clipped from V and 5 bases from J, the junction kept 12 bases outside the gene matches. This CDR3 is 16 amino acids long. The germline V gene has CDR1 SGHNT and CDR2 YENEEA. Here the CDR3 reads CASSLRTAGVIDTQYF. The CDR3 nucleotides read TGTGCCAGCAGCCTCCGGACAGCGGGAGTCATAGATACGCAGTATTTT.

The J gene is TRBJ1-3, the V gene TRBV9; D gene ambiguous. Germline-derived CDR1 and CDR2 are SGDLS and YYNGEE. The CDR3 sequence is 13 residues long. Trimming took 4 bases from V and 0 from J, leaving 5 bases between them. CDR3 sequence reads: CASSTSSGNTIYF. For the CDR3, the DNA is TGTGCCAGCAGCACGAGCTCTGGAAACACCATATATTTT.

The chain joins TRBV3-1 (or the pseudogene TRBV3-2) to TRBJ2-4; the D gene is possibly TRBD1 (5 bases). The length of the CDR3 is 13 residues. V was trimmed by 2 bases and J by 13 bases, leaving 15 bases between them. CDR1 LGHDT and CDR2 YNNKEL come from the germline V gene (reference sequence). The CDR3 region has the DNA TGTGCCAGCAGCCAATCGACAGTCCCGGGCCAGTACTTC. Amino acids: CASSQSTVPGQYF.

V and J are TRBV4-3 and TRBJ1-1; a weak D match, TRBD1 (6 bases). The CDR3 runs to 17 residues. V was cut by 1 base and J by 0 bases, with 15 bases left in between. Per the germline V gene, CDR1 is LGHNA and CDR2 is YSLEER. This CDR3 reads CASSQGVGGAMNTEAFF. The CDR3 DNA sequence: TGCGCCAGCAGCCAAGGGGTTGGGGGCGCGATGAACACTGAAGCTTTCTTT.

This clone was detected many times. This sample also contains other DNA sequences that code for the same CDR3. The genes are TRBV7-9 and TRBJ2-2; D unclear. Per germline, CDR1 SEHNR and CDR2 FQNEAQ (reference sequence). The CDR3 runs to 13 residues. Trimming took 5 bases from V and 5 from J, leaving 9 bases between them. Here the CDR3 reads CASSMSSTGELFF. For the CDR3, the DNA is TGTGCCAGCAGCATGTCTTCTACCGGGGAGCTGTTTTTT.

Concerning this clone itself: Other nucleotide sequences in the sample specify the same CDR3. The DNA of the CDR3 is TGTGCCAGCAGTTACTCAGGGGGCGGCAATCAGCCCCAGCATTTT. It codes for CASSYSGGGNQPQHF. The genes are TRBV6-5 and TRBJ1-5; 7 bases match TRBD1. Looked up from germline, CDR1 is MNHEY and CDR2 is SVGAGI. The CDR3 covers 15 residues. V trimming: 0 bases; J trimming: 2 bases; junction bases outside the gene matches: 1.

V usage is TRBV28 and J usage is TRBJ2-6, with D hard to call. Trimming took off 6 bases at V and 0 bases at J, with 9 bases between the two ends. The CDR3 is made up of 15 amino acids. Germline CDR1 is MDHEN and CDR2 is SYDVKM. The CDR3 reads CASRTEYSGANVLTF. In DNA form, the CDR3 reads TGTGCCAGCAGAACTGAGTACTCTGGGGCCAACGTCCTGACTTTC.